This entry features one T cell receptor (beta chain) sequence. Only Caucasian adults living in Nashville, Tennessee made up the donor group. This sample was included in a study of shared clonotypes between healthy human individuals. Samples underwent the assay at deep level. Assay used: immunoSEQ multiplex PCR; TCRdb lists only in-frame clones, some missing. The sample carries approximately 2.1 million clones, 90% to 95% recorded once. Per the germline V gene, CDR1 is LNHDA and CDR2 is SQIVND (reference sequence). V dropped 6 bases and J dropped 0 bases, with 12 bases sitting between them. The CDR3 extends over 16 amino acids.

The specimen was naive CD4+ T cells from PBMCs. The subset was: CD45RA+ positively selected. The sequence was obtained from a man younger than 35 in good health. Some clones in this sample may be carry-over from other donors' samples. The V gene is TRBV19, the J gene TRBJ2-6; D is unresolved. CDR3 DNA: TGTGCCAGTAGCCCCGGACGGTACTCTGGGGCCAACGTCCTGACTTTC. Translating gives CASSPGRYSGANVLTF.